The present TCR beta chain was sequenced within a study of CD4 T cells in relation to SARS-CoV-2 and coronaviruses. Study-wide context: ViraFEST: approximately nine-day antigen culture of PBMCs, then TCR beta CDR3 sequencing.

Findings and caveats of the study: Crossreactive clones expanded significantly less to SARS-CoV-2 than monoreactive clones.

This clone was detected once. Its target is not known. For approximately 10 days, around 99,000 sorted CD4+ cells grew with T cell-depleted PBMCs and CEF. Sequencing was performed with immunoSEQ multiplex PCR; in TCRdb, only in-frame clones are kept and a portion is missing. The data contain some 40,000 clones, approximately 83% of them seen just once; the ten biggest clones take up 5.5% to 8.5%. The CDR3 covers 19 residues. Looked up from germline, CDR1 is MGHRA and CDR2 is YSYEKL. Trimming cost V 4 bases and J 10 bases, with 29 bases left between them. The chain links TRBV4-1 to TRBJ1-6, with D perhaps matching TRBD1 (5 bases). Sequencing was done on a sample of naive CD4+ T cells from PBMCs, cultured in vitro. Subset: naive CD4+ T cells isolated by negative enrichment. The TCR sequence derives from an adult with COVID-19. The CDR3 DNA is TGCGCCAGCAGCCGAACAAGAAGCGGAGCTCGGGGGTCGGGGTCACCCCTCCACTTT. It is translated as CASSRTRSGARGSGSPLHF.